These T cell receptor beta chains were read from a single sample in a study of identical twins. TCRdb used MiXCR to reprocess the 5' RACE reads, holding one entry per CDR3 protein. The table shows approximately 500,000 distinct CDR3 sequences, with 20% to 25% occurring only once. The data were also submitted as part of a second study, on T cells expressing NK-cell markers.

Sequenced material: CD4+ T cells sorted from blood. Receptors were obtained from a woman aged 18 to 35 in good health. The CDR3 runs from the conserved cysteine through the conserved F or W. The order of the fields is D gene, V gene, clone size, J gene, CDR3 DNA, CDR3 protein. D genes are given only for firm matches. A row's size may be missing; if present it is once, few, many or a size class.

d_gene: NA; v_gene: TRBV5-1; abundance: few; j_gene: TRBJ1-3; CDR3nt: TGCGCCAGCAGCTTGCGGGGGGCGCGACAGACTGGAAACACCATATATTTT; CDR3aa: CASSLRGARQTGNTIYF
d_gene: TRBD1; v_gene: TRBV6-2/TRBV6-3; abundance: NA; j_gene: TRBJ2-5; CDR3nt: TGTGCCAGCAGAACGACAGGGCAAGAGACCCAGTACTTC; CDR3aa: CASRTTGQETQYF
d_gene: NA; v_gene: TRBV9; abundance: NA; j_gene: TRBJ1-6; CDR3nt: TGTGCCAGCAGCGTAACGTCCTCGGGAGGATCACCCCTCCACTTT; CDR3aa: CASSVTSSGGSPLHF
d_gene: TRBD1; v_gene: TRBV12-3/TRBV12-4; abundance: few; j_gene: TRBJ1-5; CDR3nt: TGTGCCAGCAGTTTAGGTACCGGGACAGGGGGCCATCAGCCCCAGCATTTT; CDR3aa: CASSLGTGTGGHQPQHF
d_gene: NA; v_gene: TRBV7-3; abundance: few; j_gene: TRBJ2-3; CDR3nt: TGTGCCAGCAGCCATACCGGGACTCGAGCAGATACGCAGTATTTT; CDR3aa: CASSHTGTRADTQYF
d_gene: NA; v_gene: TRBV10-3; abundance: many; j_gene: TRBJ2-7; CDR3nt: TGTGCCATCAGTGAGGGGGACCCTTACGAGCAGTACTTC; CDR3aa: CAISEGDPYEQYF
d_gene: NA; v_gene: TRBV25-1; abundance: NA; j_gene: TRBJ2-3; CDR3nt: TGTGCCAGCAGGAGGGATACGCAGTATTTT; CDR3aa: CASRRDTQYF
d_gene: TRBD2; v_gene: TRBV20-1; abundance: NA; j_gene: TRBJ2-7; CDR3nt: TGCAGTGCTAGTCGGCGGGAGTCTGGGTTGAGGGAGCAGTACTTC; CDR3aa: CSASRRESGLREQYF
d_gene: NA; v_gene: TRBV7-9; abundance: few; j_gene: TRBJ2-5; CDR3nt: TGTGCCAGCAGCTTAGTGGGCGGAACAGAGACCCAGTACTTC; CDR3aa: CASSLVGGTETQYF
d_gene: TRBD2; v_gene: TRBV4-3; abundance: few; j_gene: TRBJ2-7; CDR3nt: TGTGCCAGCAGCCCCGGACTAGCGGGAGTCTACGAGCAGTACTTC; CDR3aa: CASSPGLAGVYEQYF
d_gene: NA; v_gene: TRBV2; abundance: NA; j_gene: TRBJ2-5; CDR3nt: TGTGCCACCAGGACTTTAGGGGAGACCCAGTACTTC; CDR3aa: CATRTLGETQYF
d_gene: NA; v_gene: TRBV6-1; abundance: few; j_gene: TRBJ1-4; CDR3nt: TGTGCCAGCAGTGAAGCAGACGAAAAACTGTTTTTT; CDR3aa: CASSEADEKLFF
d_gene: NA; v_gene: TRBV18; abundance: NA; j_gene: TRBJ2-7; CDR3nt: TGTGCCAGCTCACCAGAACTAAGGGGTTCCTACGAGCAGTACTTC; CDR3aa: CASSPELRGSYEQYF
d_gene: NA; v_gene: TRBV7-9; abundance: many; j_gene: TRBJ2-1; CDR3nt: TGTGCCAGCAGCTTACAGGGAGTAACCTACAATGAGCAGTTCTTC; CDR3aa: CASSLQGVTYNEQFF
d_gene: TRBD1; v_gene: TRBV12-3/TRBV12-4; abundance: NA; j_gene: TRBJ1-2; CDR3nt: TGTGCCAGCAGTTTAGCGCAGGACAGGTACTATGGCTACACCTTC; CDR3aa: CASSLAQDRYYGYTF
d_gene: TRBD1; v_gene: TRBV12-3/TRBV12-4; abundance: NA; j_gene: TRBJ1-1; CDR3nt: TGTGCCAGCAGTTACAGGGGATCCCCCACTGAAGCTTTCTTT; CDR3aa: CASSYRGSPTEAFF
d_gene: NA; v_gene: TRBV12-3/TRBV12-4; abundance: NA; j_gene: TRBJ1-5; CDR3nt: TGTGCCAGCAGTTTAGTGGGAGACAATCAGCCCCAGCATTTT; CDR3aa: CASSLVGDNQPQHF
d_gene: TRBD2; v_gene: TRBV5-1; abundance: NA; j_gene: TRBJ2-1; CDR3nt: TGCGCCAGCAGCTTTCCTCGGGGGGACTCCTACAATGAGCAGTTCTTC; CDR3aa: CASSFPRGDSYNEQFF
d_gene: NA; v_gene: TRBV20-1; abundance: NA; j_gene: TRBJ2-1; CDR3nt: TGCAGTGCTAGACGGCCAGAGGGAGGACTGTGGCAGTTCTTC; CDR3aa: CSARRPEGGLWQFF
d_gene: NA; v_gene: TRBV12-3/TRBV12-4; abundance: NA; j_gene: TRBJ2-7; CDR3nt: TGTGCCAGCACCCCTAAGGGCAGCCCCTACGAGCAGTACTTC; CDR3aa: CASTPKGSPYEQYF
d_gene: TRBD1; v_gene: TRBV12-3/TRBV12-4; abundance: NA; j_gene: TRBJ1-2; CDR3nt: TGTGCCAGCAGTTCGGGGACAGGGAGGTCCTATGGCTACACCTTC; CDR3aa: CASSSGTGRSYGYTF
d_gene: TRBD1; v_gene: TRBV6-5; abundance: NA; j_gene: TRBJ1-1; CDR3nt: TGTGCCAGCAGTTACGGGACAGGTGAAGCTTTCTTT; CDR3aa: CASSYGTGEAFF
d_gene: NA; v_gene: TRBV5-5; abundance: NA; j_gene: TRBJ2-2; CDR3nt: TGTGCCAGCAGACTGAAAGGGGGATCGAACACCGGGGAGCTGTTTTTT; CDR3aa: CASRLKGGSNTGELFF
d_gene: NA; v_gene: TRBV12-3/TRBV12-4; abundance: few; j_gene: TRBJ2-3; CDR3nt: TGTGCCAGCAGTTTAGGGGGGAGCGGGTCCGGTCGAGATACGCAGTATTTT; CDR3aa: CASSLGGSGSGRDTQYF
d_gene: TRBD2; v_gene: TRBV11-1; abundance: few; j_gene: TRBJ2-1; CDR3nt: TGTGCCAGCAGCCCTCCGACTAGCGGGGGATCAAACTACAATGAGCAGTTCTTC; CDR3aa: CASSPPTSGGSNYNEQFF
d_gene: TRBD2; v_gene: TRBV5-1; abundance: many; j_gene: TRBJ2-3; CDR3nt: TGCGCCAGCAGCTCTACTAGCGGGGGCACAGATACGCAGTATTTT; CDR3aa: CASSSTSGGTDTQYF
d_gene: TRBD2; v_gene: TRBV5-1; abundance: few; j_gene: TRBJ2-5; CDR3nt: TGCGCCAGCAGCTTGGGACTAGCGAGTGAGACCCAGTACTTC; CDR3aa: CASSLGLASETQYF